A single sample is the source of the 4 T cell receptor beta chains below, sequenced in a study of blood T cells in healthy people across ages. Primers used in a second PCR of roughly 7 to 12 cycles were a sample-barcoded 5' primer and a J-beta primer mix. TCRdb used MiXCR to reprocess the 5' RACE reads, holding one entry per CDR3 protein. The table shows 900,000 to 950,000 distinct CDR3 sequences, with about 29% occurring only once. This sample also appeared in a second study, on T cells of mothers and their children.

What was sequenced was blood. The source of these receptors is a woman aged 40 to 50 in good health.

The chain carries TRBV7-2 and TRBJ1-4; TRBD1 is a possible D gene (5 bases). The CDR3 loop spans 13 amino acids. The V end was cut by 5 bases, the J end by 5 bases, with 9 bases between. Germline lookup yields CDR1 SGHTA and CDR2 FQGNSA. CDR3 in amino acids: CASSRDGNEKLFF. The CDR3 nucleotides read TGTGCCAGCAGCCGGGACGGGAATGAAAAACTGTTTTTT.

DNA for the CDR3: TGTGCCAGCAACCAAGAAGGATATGGCTACACCTTC. Amino acid sequence: CASNQEGYGYTF. V and J are TRBV7-2 and TRBJ1-2, with D unresolved. Germline assignment: CDR1 SGHTA and CDR2 FQGNSA. Trimming removed 7 bases at V and 5 bases at J, with 11 bases between. CDR3 length: 12 amino acids.

The rearrangement joins TRBV2 to TRBJ1-2, with unresolved D. Trimming stripped 2 bases from V and 7 bases from J, with 11 bases between. Germline V gives CDR1 SNHLY, CDR2 FYNNEI. This CDR3 spans 13 amino acids. CDR3: CASSELACGGYTF. The CDR3 DNA follows: TGTGCCAGCAGTGAATTGGCTTGTGGTGGCTACACCTTC.

Turning to this clonotype: This may arise from a read error, as a much more abundant clone is one base away. The rearrangement uses TRBV12-3 or TRBV12-4 and TRBJ2-7; the match to TRBD1 covers 8 bases. V trimming: 10 bases; J trimming: 2 bases; junction bases outside the gene matches: 13. The CDR3 spans 15 residues. The CDR3 coding sequence is TGTGCCAACACCCCTTCGAGGGGACAGGCCTACGAGCAGTACTTC. Protein product: CANTPSRGQAYEQYF.